These T cell receptor beta chains were read from a single sample in a study of T cells in tuberculosis. Repertoires were generated with immunoSEQ multiplex PCR, while TCRdb's copy carries only in-frame clones and drops some. This sample yields some 10,000 clones, of which around 94% are seen a single time; approximately 13% belongs to the top ten. Material: PBMCs. The receptors originated from an adult with tuberculosis. Both conserved end residues are part of each CDR3.

v_call cdr3_aa
TRBV5-6 CASSLVGYSSDTQYF
TRBV28 CASSPRTGGYEQYF
TRBV21-1 CASLRGGYGYTF
TRBV5-4 CASSHRGKAKEDQPQHF
TRBV12-5 CASGLVIVRDHLCPYEQYF
TRBV4-1 CASSQLLAGGRGGRNTIYF
TRBV11-2 CASSPSGGHVLTF
TRBV29-1 CSVDLSGGVLSYNEQFF
TRBV5-1 CASSSTGNTEAFF
TRBV5-1 CASSLGGSGFSYEQYF
TRBV20-1 CSASSGKQYF
TRBV2 CASRDRGPPSYEQYF
TRBV2 CASSETIRRTNEKLFF